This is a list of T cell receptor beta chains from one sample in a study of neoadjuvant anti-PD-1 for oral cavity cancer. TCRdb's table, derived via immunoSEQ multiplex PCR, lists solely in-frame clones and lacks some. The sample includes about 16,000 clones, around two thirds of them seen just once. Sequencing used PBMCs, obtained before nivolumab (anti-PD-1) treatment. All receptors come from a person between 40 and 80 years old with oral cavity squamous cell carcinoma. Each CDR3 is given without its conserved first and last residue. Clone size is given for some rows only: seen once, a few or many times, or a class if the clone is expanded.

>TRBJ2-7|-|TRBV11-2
ASSLSSLTGVDEQY
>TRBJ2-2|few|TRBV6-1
ASSGIAGINTGELF
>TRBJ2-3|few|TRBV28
ASSPRRGLSHTDTQY
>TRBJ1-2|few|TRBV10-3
AISESQGQTYGYT
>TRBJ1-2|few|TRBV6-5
ASSYSIGSQGFGYT
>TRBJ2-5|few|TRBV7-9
ASIKEEEETQY
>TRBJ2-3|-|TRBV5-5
ASSYFQTSQGKTDTQY
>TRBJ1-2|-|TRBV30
AWRLRERPYT
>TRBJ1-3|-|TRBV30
AWTMTGTTNTIY
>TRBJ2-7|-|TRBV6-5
ASSLGGGEQY
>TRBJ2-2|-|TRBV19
ASSGGLYTGELF
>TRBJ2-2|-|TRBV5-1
ASSLAGTSAGELF
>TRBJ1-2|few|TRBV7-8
ASSADRWRDFYGYT
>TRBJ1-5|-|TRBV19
ASRTGGGNQPQH
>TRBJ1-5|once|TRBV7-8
ASSLGTRYISNQPQH
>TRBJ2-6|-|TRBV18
ASSPQPTGANVLT
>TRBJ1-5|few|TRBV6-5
ASSTDRGNQPQH
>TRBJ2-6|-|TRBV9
ASSPGFSGANVLT
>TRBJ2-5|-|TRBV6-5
ASRTSGGTQETQY
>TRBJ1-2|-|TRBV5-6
ASSAGTAAYGYT
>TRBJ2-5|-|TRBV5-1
ASRTSGVQETQY
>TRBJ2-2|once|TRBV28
ASSLGLAGAGELF
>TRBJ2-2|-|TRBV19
ASSTQGTGELF
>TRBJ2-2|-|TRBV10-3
AISRQSTGELF
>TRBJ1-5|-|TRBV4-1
ASSQDTGTKYQPQH
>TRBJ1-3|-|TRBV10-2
ASSEQGGNTIY
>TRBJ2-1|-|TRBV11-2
ASSRWGQGNNEQF
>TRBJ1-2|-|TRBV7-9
ASSTWVGDSGRGYT
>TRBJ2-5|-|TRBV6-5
ASSYFGTSDETQY
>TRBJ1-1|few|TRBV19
ASSQQGPMNTEAF
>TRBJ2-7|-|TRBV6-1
ASRTSGSYEQY
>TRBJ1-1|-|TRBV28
ASSLSKGATEAF
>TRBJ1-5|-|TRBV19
ASSLKLVEGQPQH
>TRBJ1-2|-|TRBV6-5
ASSFRLGYGYT
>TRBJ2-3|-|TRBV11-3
ASSPGQSTDTQY
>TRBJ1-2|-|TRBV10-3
ATRDNYGYT
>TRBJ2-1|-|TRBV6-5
ASSYGEGAYNEQF
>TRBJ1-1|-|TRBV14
ASSQEGQGRRQAF
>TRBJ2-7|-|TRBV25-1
ASSDLAGVAYEQY
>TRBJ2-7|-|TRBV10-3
AISGIPGGGYEQY
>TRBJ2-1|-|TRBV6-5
ASSYRPGGNEQF
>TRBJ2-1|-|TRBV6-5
ASSSSSNEQF
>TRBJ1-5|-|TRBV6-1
ASSEGRLNPNQPQH